The text below deals with one T cell receptor beta chain. Its antigen has not been determined. Base qualities are not provided; no much larger clone lies one nucleotide away. All of the isolated RNA was reverse transcribed with the High Capacity cDNA Reverse Transcription Kit, so expressed TCRB transcripts were sequenced. Deep immunoSEQ sequencing was performed on naive, central memory and regulatory T cell samples, with an average of approximately 3.9 million total reads per sample. After sorted cells were lysed in RLT buffer, RNA was extracted with DNase-treated RNeasy Micro or Mini kits, with the choice depending on cell number. Each cell subset was processed on its own to prevent cross-contamination, while patient and healthy donor samples were processed together. TCRB sequences were amplified from cDNA with the immunoSEQ multiplex PCR, producing 87-bp fragments spanning the CDR3 region. Amplicons were sequenced on the Illumina HiSeq platform. Turning to the authors' computational methods: PCR bias was computationally corrected using synthetic template baselines, reads within Hamming distance 2 were collapsed, and singletons that could not be merged were discarded. By aligning reads against IMGT, V, D and J genes, CDR3 length, and insertions or deletions at six rearrangement sites were assigned. Clonotype counts were normalized to sorted cell number within each subset before computing true diversity and Gini coefficients with the tcR R package. Repertoire sharing was quantified using the overlap coefficient calculated on TCRB nucleotide sequences. TCRdb carries this immuneACCESS record with in-frame sequences only. Its versions omit some clonotypes, under half of them owing to an unresolved V gene in the studies checked, with the rest unexplained. That table gives V, J and clone size, and the DNA gave D and trimming. Recorded for this sample are about 220,000 clones; approximately 10% of them occurred a single time. In total, the top ten clones hold 1% to 1.5% of the sample.

Each donor gave one peripheral blood draw, averaging approximately 110 mL, which was collected into heparinised tubes. A BD FACSAria II and a panel including CD45RO, CCR7, CD25, CD127, CD95 and CD27 were used to sort naive, central memory, regulatory and stem cell-like memory CD4+ T cells. A purity above 95% was achieved for all sorted populations. PBMCs were separated immediately by Lymphoprep density gradient centrifugation and were stained directly, without being cultured. Samples were stained and sorted in pairs, with one healthy donor and one patient per experiment, so that batch effects were minimized. This sample was included in a study of beta chain features in type 1 diabetes (dated by TCRdb to the late 2010s). Background on the whole study: Mean age, gender distribution, total cell number and subset yield did not differ between patients and healthy donors. Whereas all 28 donors provided naive and central memory subsets, regulatory and stem cell-like memory subsets were isolated from just 8 patients and roughly eight healthy donors. Across all samples, approximately 100 million sorted cells were examined, and cell number per subset correlated strongly with RNA yield. In the study, TCRB repertoires of sorted circulating CD4+ T cell subsets from recently diagnosed type 1 diabetes patients were compared with those of matched healthy donors. Overall study results and their limits: Fewer insertions and more nucleotide deletions at VDJ recombination sites were observed in patients with type 1 diabetes, implying thymic rearrangement abnormalities. Because cDNA was sequenced instead of genomic DNA, activated cells with high expression could be over-represented, although the groups did not differ in activation or CD3 levels. In all four CD4+ subsets, TCRB CDR3 length was moderately but significantly shorter in type 1 diabetes patients. Naive, central memory and regulatory TCRB repertoires appeared to be more alike among patients than among healthy donors. HLA sub-analyses involved small numbers of individuals, so any influence of HLA type on TCRB rearrangement remained unresolved. Shorter templates might be favored by PCR, yet because patient and control samples were amplified and corrected together, any such skew would affect both groups equally.

The V end loses 5 bases and the J end loses 2 bases, and a stretch of 13 bases separates them. Measured from the cysteine to the phenylalanine, the CDR3 is 16 residues long. Left in the record is the CDR3 DNA by itself, 48 bases read in frame from the first base. CDR1 is given as MNHEY and CDR2 as SMNVEV, both from the germline V gene (reference sequence). The TCR was taken from a man aged 18 to 29 in good health. The sample taken for sequencing was central memory CD4+ T cells from blood. This chain is built from TRBV27 and TRBJ2-6; a weak D assignment points to TRBD1 (5 bases agree). The DNA is TGTGCCAGCAGTCCCTCGTTAGGGGCTGGGGCCAACGTCCTGACTTTC. This is translated as CASSPSLGAGANVLTF.